A selection of T cell receptor beta chains follows, all from one sample in a study of response to subunit inactivated influenza vaccine. TCRdb called the RT-PCR reads again in MiXCR, with one record for every CDR3 protein. The top ten hold around 9.9% of the sample, which has hundreds of thousands of distinct CDR3 sequences, 15% to 20% seen once. The specimen was PBMCs from blood, collected more than 4 days after vaccination. These receptors were obtained from a man aged 50 to 59 who received an inactivated influenza vaccine. The conserved cysteine and the conserved F or W are not part of the CDR3 here.

V	length	J	CDR3
TRBV7-2	13	TRBJ2-5	ASSLVGARGETQY
TRBV6-1	13	TRBJ1-5	ASSEARAVNQPQH
TRBV29-1	9	TRBJ2-3	SVVARDTQY
TRBV20-1	11	TRBJ1-2	TTPGGQRDGYT
TRBV7-2	14	TRBJ2-7	ASSLGRTSGTYEQY
TRBV5-1	13	TRBJ2-3	ASNTGAGSTDTQY
TRBV6-2/TRBV6-3	13	TRBJ2-7	ASSTSGTQGPEQY
TRBV6-2/TRBV6-3	15	TRBJ2-1	ASSYSKFGSGSHEQF
TRBV5-5	13	TRBJ1-5	ASSLDGRRNQPQH
TRBV27	10	TRBJ1-1	ASNTLGAQAF
TRBV6-2/TRBV6-3	19	TRBJ2-2	ASSNGLAGGLTFANTGELF
TRBV24-1	13	TRBJ2-3	ATSAYWGGTDTQY
TRBV6-2/TRBV6-3	13	TRBJ2-1	ASSFPRSRGNEQF
TRBV6-5	14	TRBJ2-7	ASSLSGASGAGEQY
TRBV24-1	13	TRBJ2-3	ATSDRDTATDTQY
TRBV4-1	15	TRBJ2-5	ASSQEVAGGLAETQY
TRBV6-1	12	TRBJ2-1	ASSERDVYNEQF
TRBV7-2	14	TRBJ1-6	ASSRTVDRENSPLH
TRBV6-2/TRBV6-3	12	TRBJ2-7	ASDSRQGYFEQY
TRBV24-1	13	TRBJ2-1	ATSATGQGANEQF
TRBV6-2/TRBV6-3	16	TRBJ1-5	ASSYANRLTGPNQPQH
TRBV5-5	13	TRBJ2-5	ASSWDGTGVETQY